This entry concerns a single TCR beta chain. Its matching antigen is unknown. This specimen belongs to a study of T cell responses to AZD1222 COVID-19 vaccine. Overall study findings and caveats: Among the donors, most were white British and more were female, and clonal diversity was possibly underestimated.

V lost 0 bases to trimming and J lost 4 bases; unmatched junction nucleotides: 5. The CDR3 length is 16 residues. In germline, CDR1 is SGHNT, CDR2 YYREEE (reference sequence). Here immunoSEQ multiplex PCR was the method, and the copy in TCRdb shows in-frame clones only, minus some. The sample has about 130,000 clones, 87% seen once. V is TRBV5-4 and J is TRBJ2-4; 9 positions match TRBD2. This material consisted of peripheral blood, taken on day 0 of AZD1222 vaccination. This receptor was obtained from an adult in good health. CDR3: CASSLGGGGGKNIQYF. Here the CDR3 DNA reads TGTGCCAGCAGCTTGGGTGGCGGGGGGGGAAAAAACATTCAGTACTTC.